This T cell receptor beta chain is drawn from a study of cytomegalovirus exposure and HLA in healthy donors. V gave up 6 bases and J gave up 6 bases, with 7 bases separating them. Germline CDR1 MGHDK, CDR2 SYGVNS. The CDR3 is 11 residues long. Primers for the PCR totalled 60 Vbeta and 13 Jbeta. TCRdb's table, derived via immunoSEQ multiplex PCR, lists solely in-frame clones and lacks some. The table records 180,000 or so clones, 75% to 85% of them present only once. The V and J genes are TRBV25-1 and TRBJ2-3; D gene unclear. The sequencing sample was made of PBMCs. This clonotype was sampled from a man aged 18 to 30 in good health and CMV-seronegative. The CDR3 DNA is TGTGCCAGCAGCCCCAGGGATACGCAGTATTTT. Its protein product is CASSPRDTQYF.